Presented here are 22 T cell receptor beta chains from one specimen sequenced in a study of blood T cell repertoires in COVID-19. Measured with immunoSEQ multiplex PCR; TCRdb has only the in-frame clones, and not every one. The table lists hundreds of thousands of clones, about 83% of them singletons. The sample taken for sequencing was peripheral blood. The receptors derive from a woman in her twenties or thirties with COVID-19, enrolled during active disease.

This clone was found once. The chain recombines TRBV5-6 with TRBJ1-6; 9 nucleotides agree with TRBD1. This CDR3 is built from 17 residues. The germline V gene has CDR1 SGHDT and CDR2 YYEEEE. The V gene end was trimmed by 0 bases and the J gene end by 9 bases; junction bases not matched to a gene: 10. This CDR3 reads CASSLGGQGLASSPLHF. The CDR3 DNA follows: TGTGCCAGCAGCTTGGGGGGACAGGGTTTGGCGAGTTCACCCCTCCACTTT.

The chain combines TRBV5-4 with TRBJ2-3, with TRBD2 identical over 10 bases. Per the germline V gene, CDR1 is SGHNT and CDR2 is YYREEE (reference sequence). V lost 4 bases to trimming and J lost 1 base; unmatched junction nucleotides: 6. The CDR3 extends over 16 amino acids. The CDR3 sequence is CASSGGLAGGTDTQYF. The CDR3 coding sequence is TGTGCCAGCAGCGGGGGGCTAGCGGGGGGCACAGATACGCAGTATTTT.

This clone was counted once. The DNA for the CDR3 is TGTGCCAGCAGCTTAGGTAGGACTAGCCAGCAGTTCTTC. Residues: CASSLGRTSQQFF. The chain joins TRBV11-2 to TRBJ2-1; 8 bases fit TRBD2. Per germline, CDR1 SGHAT and CDR2 FQNNGV. The CDR3 contains 13 residues. V dropped 1 base and J dropped 11; count of bases not matched to a gene: 4.

This rearrangement joins TRBV6-1 to TRBJ2-6; 8 bases match TRBD2. Germline V gene sequence: CDR1 MNHNS, CDR2 SASEGT. This CDR3 contains 20 residues. The V and J ends lost 0 bases and 0 bases, in that order; junction bases with no gene match: 10. This CDR3 is CASSEAELAGILSGANVLTF. CDR3 nucleotide sequence: TGTGCCAGCAGTGAAGCGGAATTAGCGGGAATCCTCTCTGGGGCCAACGTCCTGACTTTC.

V is TRBV5-5 and J is TRBJ1-2; D unresolved. The V and J ends lost 4 bases and 2 bases respectively, with 12 bases between them. The CDR3 runs 14 residues. In germline, CDR1 is SGHKS, CDR2 YYEKEE (reference sequence). CDR3 in amino acids: CASSARTGNYGYTF. The CDR3 nucleotides read TGTGCCAGCAGCGCGAGGACGGGGAACTATGGCTACACCTTC.

V usage is TRBV9 and J usage is TRBJ2-1; 8 positions agree with TRBD2. V trimming: 5 bases; J trimming: 9 bases; junction bases outside the gene matches: 10. Germline V gene sequence: CDR1 SGDLS, CDR2 YYNGEE. The CDR3 runs to 14 residues. The CDR3 spells CASSPRTSKSEQFF. The CDR3, as DNA: TGTGCCAGCAGTCCTAGGACTAGCAAAAGTGAGCAGTTCTTC.

CDR3 bases: TGTGCCAGCAGCCTCGGGGGGACGGTCGGGGCCAACGTCCTGACTTTC. Amino acid sequence: CASSLGGTVGANVLTF. This sequence joins TRBV3-1 (or the pseudogene TRBV3-2) and TRBJ2-6, with 7 bases fitting TRBD2. The CDR3 runs to 16 residues. In germline, CDR1 is LGHDT, CDR2 YNNKEL (reference sequence). V shed 4 bases and J 4 bases; nucleotides not matched to a gene: 7.

This rearrangement joins TRBV2 to TRBJ1-2; D ambiguous. From germline, CDR1 is SNHLY and CDR2 FYNNEI. CDR3 length equals 16 residues. The germline V and J ends were trimmed by 1 base and 2 bases, with 14 bases remaining between them. As DNA, the CDR3 is TGTGCCAGCAGTGAAGAGGTTTCGGGGTTCAACTATGGCTACACCTTC. Encoded protein: CASSEEVSGFNYGYTF.

This clone was picked up one time. The V call is TRBV6-5, the J call TRBJ2-1; 11 bases fit TRBD2. The V segment lost 6 bases and the J segment 10 bases; nucleotides outside the gene matches: 11. Germline V lookup: CDR1 MNHEY, CDR2 SVGAGI. The CDR3 is made up of 15 amino acids. CDR3 region: CASRASGGPGYEQFF. The DNA for the CDR3 is TGTGCCAGCAGAGCTAGCGGGGGGCCGGGGTACGAGCAGTTCTTC.

The CDR3 DNA sequence: TGTGCCAGCAGCCAAACCGGGACTAGAGGGGCAGATACGCAGTATTTT. Its protein product is CASSQTGTRGADTQYF. This chain connects TRBV4-2 to TRBJ2-3, with TRBD2 matching over 8 bases. Trimming removed 2 bases from V and 4 bases from J; junction bases left unmatched: 8. CDR3 length equals 16 residues. CDR1 and CDR2 from the germline V gene are LGHNA and YNFKEQ.

This chain joins TRBV5-1 and TRBJ2-1; 16 bases agree with TRBD2. The germline V gene has CDR1 SGHRS and CDR2 YFSETQ. V was clipped by 4 bases and J by 5 bases; unmatched bases: 9. The length of the CDR3 is 18 residues. The CDR3 nucleotides read TGCGCCAGCAGCACGGGACTAGCGGGAGGGAATATAAACAATGAGCAGTTCTTC. Residues: CASSTGLAGGNINNEQFF. Full variable domain (missing parts from reference TRBV5-1 and TRBJ2-1): KAGVTQTPRYLIKTRGQQVTLSCSPISGHRSVSWYQQTPGQGLQFLFEYFSETQRNKGNFPGRFSGRQFSNSRSEMNVSTLELGDSALYLCASSTGLAGGNINNEQFFGPGTRLTVL.

The chain couples TRBV7-9 to TRBJ1-1; no clear D. In germline, CDR1 is SEHNR, CDR2 FQNEAQ (reference sequence). Trimming shortened V by 2 bases and J by 3 bases, and 13 bases separated the two germline ends. CDR3 size: 15 residues. CDR3 loop: CASSLYTGGYTEAFF. The CDR3 DNA reads as TGTGCCAGCAGCTTATATACGGGCGGGTACACTGAAGCTTTCTTT.

The rearrangement links TRBV10-3 to TRBJ2-5; 7 bases are a match to TRBD2. The length of the CDR3 is 14 residues. V lost 2 bases and J lost 5; bases outside the gene matches: 5. Germline lookup yields CDR1 ENHRY and CDR2 SYGVKD. The CDR3 DNA sequence: TGTGCCATCAGTGAGGGGAGGGACGGCGAGACCCAGTACTTC. Amino acid sequence: CAISEGRDGETQYF.

The chain carries TRBV5-4 and TRBJ1-2, with D possibly being TRBD1 (6 bases). CDR3 length equals 14 residues. Germline-derived CDR1 and CDR2 are SGHNT and YYREEE (reference sequence). V gave up 0 bases and J gave up 7 bases, with 13 bases separating them. The CDR3 here is CASSLVGGPSGYTF. The CDR3 bases are TGTGCCAGCAGCTTGGTCGGGGGGCCAAGTGGCTACACCTTC.

This chain joins TRBV7-6 and TRBJ2-7; TRBD1 matches at 10 bases. Germline V CDR1 and CDR2: SGHVS, FNYEAQ. This CDR3 has 13 residues. The trim removed 7 bases at V and 2 bases at J, leaving 2 bases unmatched. The CDR3 here is CASTGTGAYEQYF. The CDR3 DNA reads TGTGCCAGCACCGGGACAGGGGCCTACGAGCAGTACTTC.

This clone was counted only a few times. J is TRBJ1-2 and V is TRBV11-2; no reliable D call. This CDR3 contains 12 residues. Germline V gives CDR1 SGHAT, CDR2 FQNNGV. The V end was cut by 1 base, the J end by 8 bases, with 8 bases between. The CDR3 DNA reads TGTGCCAGCAGCTTAGGGTCGGGAGGCTACACCTTC. It encodes CASSLGSGGYTF. Looking up the rest from reference TRBV11-2 and TRBJ1-2 gives the full variable domain: EAGVAQSPRYKIIEKRQSVAFWCNPISGHATLYWYQQILGQGPKLLIQFQNNGVVDDSQLPKDRFSAERLKGVDSTLKIQPAKLEDSAVYLCASSLGSGGYTFGSGTRLTVV.

The chain has TRBV19 and TRBJ2-2; tentative D call: TRBD2 (5 bases). V was shortened by 1 base and J by 0 bases, with 9 bases between the two germline ends. The CDR3 has 16 amino acids. Germline V gives CDR1 LNHDA, CDR2 SQIVND (reference sequence). This CDR3 reads CASSIVAGTNTGELFF. The CDR3 DNA reads TGTGCCAGTAGTATAGTGGCGGGTACGAACACCGGGGAGCTGTTTTTT.

This rearrangement joins TRBV7-3 to TRBJ2-2; D gene unclear. CDR1 and CDR2 (germline): SGHTA, FQGTGA. Trimming took off 1 base at V and 6 bases at J, with 12 bases between the two ends. The CDR3 extends over 15 amino acids. CDR3 loop: CASSLRASSAGELFF. The CDR3 nucleotides are TGTGCCAGCAGCTTAAGGGCCTCTTCGGCCGGGGAGCTGTTTTTT.

The rearrangement uses TRBV15 and TRBJ2-7; 8 bases are a match to TRBD1. CDR3 length: 13 residues. V lost 2 bases and J lost 7; bases outside the gene matches: 4. Germline CDR1 LNHNV, CDR2 YYDKDF (reference sequence). CDR3 coding DNA: TGTGCCACCAGCAGACAGGGGGCGAGTGAGCAGTACTTC. As protein: CATSRQGASEQYF.

This chain links TRBV10-3 with TRBJ2-7; 8 bases are shared with TRBD1. Looked up from germline, CDR1 is ENHRY and CDR2 is SYGVKD. The CDR3 is 13 residues long. V shed 10 bases, J shed 0 bases, and the junction held 5 bases outside the gene matches. The CDR3 nucleotides read TGTGCCACCGGACAGGGACTCTCCTACGAGCAGTACTTC. It encodes CATGQGLSYEQYF.

This chain connects TRBV5-1 to TRBJ2-7; tentatively, D is TRBD1 (5 bases). The CDR3 loop spans 12 amino acids. V lost 3 bases, J lost 3 bases, and 7 bases lay in between. Looked up from germline, CDR1 is SGHRS and CDR2 is YFSETQ. CDR3 sequence reads: CASSYDSYEQYF. The CDR3 nucleotides are TGCGCCAGCAGCTATGACAGCTACGAGCAGTACTTC.

V and J are TRBV11-2 and TRBJ2-3; D ambiguous. The germline CDR1 and CDR2 sequences are SGHAT and FQNNGV. The V end lost 5 bases, the J end lost 1 base, and 10 bases lay between the germline ends. The CDR3 loop spans 14 amino acids. CDR3 nucleotides: TGTGCCAGCAGCCGACTGCTACGCACAGATACGCAGTATTTT. Protein: CASSRLLRTDTQYF.